This T cell receptor beta chain was sequenced in a study of a mutant IDH1 vaccine in newly diagnosed glioma (dated by TCRdb to the early 2020s). Some background on the complete study: In the chemotherapy-containing groups, vaccination started alongside temozolomide cycles, whereas in patients who had radiotherapy alone it started 4-6 weeks after radiotherapy. Of the approximately 33 treated patients, approximately 60% were male and about 40% were female, and the mean age was 40.4 years. Prior to enrollment, standard therapy consisting of radiotherapy alone, temozolomide alone, or radiochemotherapy with temozolomide had been administered to patients, with the combination being received by most patients. The week-35 safety follow-up took place at visit V12, and the week-47 end of study took place at visit V13. Peripheral blood samples were drawn at six visits, namely V03 (baseline), V05, V07, V10, V12 and V13. Longitudinal TCRB deep sequencing was performed for about two dozen treated patients wherever samples were available for exploratory analyses. Study-wide findings and limitations: Pseudoprogression appeared unrelated to alterations in the top peripheral T cell clonotypes detected by TCRB sequencing. Availability determined which PBMC samples were chosen for TCRB deep sequencing. The authors noted that analyses of patient blood samples could not be reproduced because of sample limitations. Immune responses induced by the vaccine were seen in around 93% of patients across multiple MHC alleles.

The time point label here, explained by the study, means: week 47, end of study. Each vaccine dose was 300 ug of a 20-mer mutant IDH1 peptide in Montanide, given subcutaneously with topical imiquimod. Patients were given eight vaccinations, in weeks 1, 3, 5, 7, 11, 15, 19 and 23, which matched visits V03 through V10. Donors had newly diagnosed WHO grade 3 or 4 IDH1-mutant astrocytomas with loss of nuclear ATRX. The samples were drawn from NOA16, a multicentre, single-arm, open-label phase I trial in Germany that tested a mutant IDH1 peptide vaccine in humans for the first time. Genomic DNA for TCRB sequencing was extracted from EDTA blood using the DNeasy Blood and Tissue Kit. The method was the immunoSEQ multiplex PCR assay. The hsTCRB Kit was used according to the manufacturer's protocol to amplify rearranged TCR beta chain sequences. Sequencing of TCRB libraries was carried out on an Illumina MiSeq. As for the authors' bioinformatics: The kit vendor's proprietary platform handled demultiplexing, trimming and gene mapping. TCRdb retrieved this table from immuneACCESS and kept in-frame rearrangements only. Not all clones are present; in checked studies, unresolved V genes account for under half, and no reason is known for the remainder. V and J calls and clone size are copied from that table; D and trimming were computed from the DNA. This sample is represented by about 56,000 clones; roughly four fifths of them were singletons. 3% to 4% of the sample belongs to the ten largest clones.

The CDR3 numbers 12 residues from cysteine through phenylalanine. Only the CDR3 part of the read is kept: 36 bases, read in frame from the first base. The germline V gene (reference sequence) supplies CDR1 LNHDA and CDR2 SQIVND. V is shortened by 4 bases, J by 5 bases, and the region joining them spans 6 bases. Regarding this clone: This clone's antigen is unknown. Per-base qualities were not stored, and no clone one base away is much larger.

The sample here was PBMCs, taken from a glioma patient whose treatment included an IDH1 peptide vaccine. The rearranged segments are TRBV19 and TRBJ1-5; no confident D gene assignment can be made. The clonotype comes from a woman aged 45-59 years with glioma. The CDR3 here reads CASSRQYQPQHF. The sequence in DNA is TGTGCCAGTAGTAGACAATATCAGCCCCAGCATTTT.